There are many counts of the clone carrying this T cell receptor beta chain. The antigen is undetermined. TCRdb re-called the 5' RACE reads through MiXCR, storing one row per CDR3 protein. Altogether 75,000 to 90,000 distinct CDR3 sequences are present, 10% being singletons, with the ten largest covering 1.8%. The entry originates in a study of neurological immune-mediated disorders. Whole-study results and caveats: Patients with HTLV-1-associated myelopathy had the highest level of TCR clonal expansion, whereas patients with multiple sclerosis had the lowest level, falling beneath the level found in healthy controls.

This CDR3 contains 15 residues. Between the trimmed V and J ends, which lost 2 bases and 0 bases, there was a span of 8 bases. Germline CDR1 reads SGHTA; CDR2 reads FQGNSA. The TCR sequence derives from a man aged 40-49 years in good health. The sequenced sample was PBMCs. The chain uses TRBV7-2 and TRBJ1-5; tentative D call: TRBD1 (5 bases). The CDR3 bases are TGTGCCAGCAGCTTAAAAGGGGATAGCAATCAGCCCCAGCATTTT. Translating it yields CASSLKGDSNQPQHF.